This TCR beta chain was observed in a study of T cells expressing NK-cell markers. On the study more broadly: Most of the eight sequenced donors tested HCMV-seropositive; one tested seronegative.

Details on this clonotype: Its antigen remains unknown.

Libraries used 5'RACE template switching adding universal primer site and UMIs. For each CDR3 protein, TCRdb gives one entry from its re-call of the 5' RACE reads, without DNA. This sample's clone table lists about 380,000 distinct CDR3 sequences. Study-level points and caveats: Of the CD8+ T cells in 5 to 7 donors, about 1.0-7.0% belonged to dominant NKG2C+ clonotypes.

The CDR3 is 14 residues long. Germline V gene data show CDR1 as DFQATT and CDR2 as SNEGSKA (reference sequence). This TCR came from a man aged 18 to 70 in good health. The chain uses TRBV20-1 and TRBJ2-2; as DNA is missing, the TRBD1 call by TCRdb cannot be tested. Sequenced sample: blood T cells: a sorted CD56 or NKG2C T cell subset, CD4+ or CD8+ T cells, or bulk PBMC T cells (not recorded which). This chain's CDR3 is CSANGGVPTGELFF.